This TCR beta chain emerged from a study of response to subunit inactivated influenza vaccine. As concerns this clonotype: Its antigen is unidentified.

Study findings and constraints: Only a handful of new T cells, the authors suggested, are recruited with each seasonal influenza vaccination.

CDR1 and CDR2 (germline): SGHKS, YYEKEE (reference sequence). There are 15 residues in the CDR3. V was clipped by 4 bases and J by 3 bases, with 14 bases between them. A single record per CDR3 protein comes from TCRdb applying MiXCR to the RT-PCR reads. Of roughly 650,000 distinct CDR3 sequences in the sample, around 15% were seen once. This rearrangement joins TRBV5-5 to TRBJ1-5, with a weak D call TRBD1 (6 bases). The sequence came from a man aged 50 or older who received an inactivated influenza vaccine. The sequencing here drew on PBMCs from blood, taken less than 15 days before vaccination. CDR3 DNA sequence: TGTGCCAGCAGCGTGTTAGGGGGTCCCAATCAGCCCCAGCATTTT. Translated: CASSVLGGPNQPQHF. The full variable domain, in which reference TRBV5-5 and TRBJ1-5 provide the parts outside the CDR3, is DAGVTQSPTHLIKTRGQQVTLRCSPISGHKSVSWYQQVLGQGPQFIFQYYEKEERGRGNFPDRFSARQFPNYSSELNVNALLLGDSALYLCASSVLGGPNQPQHFGDGTRLSIL.